This TCR beta chain is from a study of blood T cell repertoires in COVID-19. Turning to the study itself: From T cells, B-cell-depleted T cells, or PBMCs came the material, which was cDNA or gDNA.

Germline V lookup: CDR1 LNHDA, CDR2 SQIVND (reference sequence). V shed 5 bases and J shed 9 bases, with 11 bases lying between them. The CDR3 length is 12 residues. Per the original methods: Reference gene primers were amplified, and this amplification served to estimate nucleated cell counts. Data came from immunoSEQ multiplex PCR; TCRdb stores just in-frame clones and leaves some out. V and J calls and clone size are as listed in that table; D and trimming were resolved from the DNA. The profile shows 170,000 or so clones, 86% of them singletons. The sample consisted of peripheral blood. The chain carries TRBV19 and TRBJ1-5; D unresolved. The receptor comes from a man between 50 and 59 years old with active or convalescent COVID-19. This CDR3 reads CASSLGSGPQHF. CDR3 DNA sequence: TGTGCCAGTAGTCTTGGCTCGGGGCCCCAGCATTTT.